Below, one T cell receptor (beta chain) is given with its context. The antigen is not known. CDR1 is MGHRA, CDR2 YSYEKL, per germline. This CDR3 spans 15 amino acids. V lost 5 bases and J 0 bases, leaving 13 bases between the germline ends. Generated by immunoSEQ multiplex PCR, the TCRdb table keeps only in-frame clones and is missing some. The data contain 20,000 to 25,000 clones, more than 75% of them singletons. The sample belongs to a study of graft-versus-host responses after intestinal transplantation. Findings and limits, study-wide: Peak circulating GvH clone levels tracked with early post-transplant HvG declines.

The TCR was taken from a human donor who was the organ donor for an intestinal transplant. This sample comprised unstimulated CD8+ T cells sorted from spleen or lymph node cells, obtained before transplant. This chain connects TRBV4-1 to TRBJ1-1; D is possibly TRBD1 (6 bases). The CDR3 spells CASSSQGWVNTEAFF. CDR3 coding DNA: TGCGCCAGCAGCTCACAGGGATGGGTGAACACTGAAGCTTTCTTT.